The table lists the clone carrying this TCR beta chain with a count of one. Residents of under 25 US areas, aged roughly 18 to 89 years, made up the participants. Researchers sorted participants into cohorts using their self-reported clinical history. The CDR3 runs to 14 residues. V was trimmed by 1 base and J by 2 bases, leaving 9 bases between them. Germline V gene sequence: CDR1 SGHAT, CDR2 FQNNGV. The table came from immunoSEQ multiplex PCR; TCRdb's copy has only in-frame clones and leaves some out. The sample holds about 440,000 clones, about 92% seen once. This specimen comes from a study of blood T cell repertoires in COVID-19.

Sequencing was carried out using PBMCs or T cells enriched from blood (not recorded which). This chain joins TRBV11-2 and TRBJ2-7; D call uncertain. The TCR originated in a young man who had recovered from COVID-19. The CDR3 DNA reads as TGTGCCAGCAGCTTAGGCCAGGCCACCTACGAGCAGTACTTC. It encodes CASSLGQATYEQYF.